The 24 T cell receptor beta chains listed next were all sequenced from one sample in a study of blood T cell repertoires in COVID-19. Profiling relied on immunoSEQ multiplex PCR, and the TCRdb table lists in-frame clones only, not all of them. The data show around 380,000 clones, about 87% seen once. The sample consisted of PBMCs or T cells enriched from blood (not recorded which). The receptors derive from a man younger than 45 who had recovered from COVID-19.

The chain combines TRBV7-6 with TRBJ1-4; a possible D gene is TRBD1 (6 bases). Trimming removed 6 bases at V and 8 bases at J, with 13 bases between. Germline CDR1 reads SGHVS; CDR2 reads FNYEAQ. CDR3 size: 13 residues. The CDR3 loop is CASSRVQGEKLFF. The CDR3 region has the DNA TGTGCCAGCAGTCGGGTGCAGGGGGAAAAACTGTTTTTT.

This sequence joins TRBV3-1 (or the pseudogene TRBV3-2) and TRBJ1-6; 8 nucleotides match TRBD1. Germline V gene lookup returns CDR1 LGHDT and CDR2 YNNKEL (reference sequence). This CDR3 comprises 15 residues. V gave up 3 bases and J gave up 9 bases; unmatched junction bases: 7. The CDR3 protein is CASSQGQAWSSPLHF. The CDR3 DNA is TGTGCCAGCAGCCAGGGACAGGCTTGGAGTTCACCCCTCCACTTT.

V is TRBV18 and J is TRBJ2-7, with TRBD1 as a possible D gene (5 bases). Germline V lookup: CDR1 KGHSH, CDR2 LQKENI. Trimming took 3 bases from V and 7 from J, leaving 10 bases between them. The CDR3 consists of 12 residues. CDR3 loop: CASSPDIAEQYF. The CDR3 coding sequence is TGTGCCAGCTCACCGGACATCGCGGAGCAGTACTTC.

This rearrangement joins TRBV5-1 to TRBJ1-6; D gene uncertain. This CDR3 region has 15 residues. Trimming took off 0 bases at V and 6 bases at J, with 10 bases between the two ends. Per the germline V gene, CDR1 is SGHRS and CDR2 is YFSETQ. The CDR3 nucleotides are TGCGCCAGCAGCTTGGGTGGAGGGATTAATTCACCCCTCCACTTT. It codes for CASSLGGGINSPLHF.

This chain links TRBV6-5 with TRBJ1-1, with a weak D call TRBD1 (5 bases). Germline V gene sequence: CDR1 MNHEY, CDR2 SVGAGI. The CDR3 loop spans 13 amino acids. The V end lost 2 bases, the J end lost 3 bases, and 7 bases lay between the germline ends. CDR3 region: CASSYLRDTEAFF. The CDR3 DNA reads TGTGCCAGCAGTTACCTCAGGGACACTGAAGCTTTCTTT.

The J gene is TRBJ2-3, the V gene TRBV7-2; 11 bases agree with TRBD1. The V gene's germline CDR1 is SGHTA and CDR2 FQGNSA. The CDR3 spans 16 residues. The ends lost 7 bases at V and 3 bases at J; junction bases unmatched: 9. CDR3 in amino acids: CASMIEGTGGTDTQYF. The CDR3 region has the DNA TGTGCCAGCATGATAGAGGGGACAGGGGGAACAGATACGCAGTATTTT.

This clone has just one count. This chain connects TRBV9 to TRBJ2-7; tentatively, D is TRBD2 (6 bases). This CDR3 contains 15 residues. Germline V gene data show CDR1 as SGDLS and CDR2 as YYNGEE. V was cut by 0 bases and J by 5 bases, with 15 bases left in between. The CDR3 region is CASSVGGGITDEQYF. The CDR3 bases are TGTGCCAGCAGCGTAGGTGGAGGGATAACCGACGAGCAGTACTTC. The whole variable domain, filled in from reference TRBV9 and TRBJ2-7, reads DSGVTQTPKHLITATGQRVTLRCSPRSGDLSVYWYQQSLDQGLQFLIQYYNGEERAKGNILERFSAQQFPDLHSELNLSSLELGDSALYFCASSVGGGITDEQYFGPGTRLTVT.

This clone was counted only a few times. The V gene is TRBV9, the J gene TRBJ2-1; 7 nucleotides line up with TRBD2. V was pared by 7 bases and J by 5 bases, with 15 bases of the junction left unmatched. CDR3 length: 16 amino acids. The germline CDR1 and CDR2 sequences are SGDLS and YYNGEE. The CDR3 protein is CASSPGGPGINNEQFF. CDR3 nucleotides: TGTGCCAGCTCTCCGGGGGGACCGGGGATAAACAATGAGCAGTTCTTC. Complete variable domain (other parts from reference TRBV9 and TRBJ2-1): DSGVTQTPKHLITATGQRVTLRCSPRSGDLSVYWYQQSLDQGLQFLIQYYNGEERAKGNILERFSAQQFPDLHSELNLSSLELGDSALYFCASSPGGPGINNEQFFGPGTRLTVL.

The rearrangement links TRBV10-1 to TRBJ2-3; 7 nucleotides agree with TRBD1. Per the germline V gene, CDR1 is WNHNN and CDR2 is SYGVQD (reference sequence). The CDR3 has 14 amino acids. Unmatched junction bases numbered 2, after V lost 5 bases and J lost 0 bases. CDR3 DNA sequence: TGCGCCAGCAGTAGGGACAGTAGCACAGATACGCAGTATTTT. Residues: CASSRDSSTDTQYF.

This chain connects TRBV2 to TRBJ1-3, with 7 bases that match TRBD1. The germline CDR1 and CDR2 sequences are SNHLY and FYNNEI. V lost 6 bases to trimming and J lost 0 bases; unmatched junction nucleotides: 5. The CDR3 is 15 amino acids. The CDR3 sequence is CASRDRTFSGNTIYF. The DNA of the CDR3 is TGTGCCAGCAGGGACAGGACGTTCTCTGGAAACACCATATATTTT.

V and J are TRBV4-1 and TRBJ1-6, with 7 bases that match TRBD1. Germline loops: CDR1 MGHRA, CDR2 YSYEKL. J was trimmed by 9 bases and V by 0 bases; bases with no gene match: 14. The CDR3 is 18 residues long. CDR3 residues: CASSQDTLKTGRTSPLHF. CDR3 DNA: TGCGCCAGCAGCCAAGATACCCTTAAGACAGGGAGGACTTCACCCCTCCACTTT.

The chain links TRBV28 to TRBJ2-7; 9 bases align to TRBD1. Germline V gives CDR1 MDHEN, CDR2 SYDVKM. This CDR3 spans 15 amino acids. V was pared by 8 bases and J by 5 bases, with 13 bases of the junction left unmatched. The CDR3 DNA reads as TGTGCCAGCCGACCCTCGACAGGGGGATTAAACGAGCAGTACTTC. It is translated as CASRPSTGGLNEQYF.

The CDR3 DNA sequence: TGTGCCAGCATGTTGGCACAGGGGGTATCCTACGAGCAGTACTTC. Translating it yields CASMLAQGVSYEQYF. The rearrangement links TRBV2 to TRBJ2-7; TRBD1 agrees at 8 bases. Trimming took 7 bases from V and 1 from J; bases not matched to a gene: 9. In germline, CDR1 is SNHLY, CDR2 FYNNEI. The CDR3 consists of 15 residues.

This sequence joins TRBV11-3 and TRBJ2-5, with 8 bases identical to TRBD2. The V and J ends lost 0 bases and 5 bases, in that order; junction bases with no gene match: 11. The CDR3 is made up of 17 amino acids. Germline V gene sequence: CDR1 SGHNT, CDR2 YENEEA. The CDR3 nucleotides are TGTGCCAGCAGCTTAGATAGGGCTAGCGGGCCCTGGGAGACCCAGTACTTC. This gives the protein CASSLDRASGPWETQYF.

The chain uses TRBV29-1 and TRBJ1-1; TRBD1 agrees at 8 bases. The length of the CDR3 is 14 residues. Germline assignment: CDR1 SQVTM and CDR2 ANQGSEA. J was trimmed by 7 bases and V by 6 bases; bases with no gene match: 13. The CDR3 DNA sequence: TGCAGCGTCCTGAGGACAGGGAGGGATAATGAAGCTTTCTTT. Translating gives CSVLRTGRDNEAFF.

The chain couples TRBV18 to TRBJ2-5, with 9 positions matching TRBD1. Germline V lookup: CDR1 KGHSH, CDR2 LQKENI. V gave up 0 bases and J gave up 4 bases; unmatched junction bases: 6. The CDR3 runs 16 residues. The CDR3 coding sequence is TGTGCCAGCTCACCACCGGGCGGACAGGGGAGAGAGACCCAGTACTTC. It yields the protein CASSPPGGQGRETQYF. The full variable domain, with the rest looked up from reference TRBV18 and TRBJ2-5, is NAGVMQNPRHLVRRRGQEARLRCSPMKGHSHVYWYRQLPEEGLKFMVYLQKENIIDESGMPKERFSAEFPKEGPSILRIQQVVRGDSAAYFCASSPPGGQGRETQYFGPGTRLLVL.

The CDR3 here is CASRAGGLNTEAFF. CDR3 in DNA: TGCGCCAGCAGGGCAGGGGGGTTGAACACTGAAGCTTTCTTT. The chain recombines TRBV10-1 with TRBJ1-1, with 7 bases aligning to TRBD1. V was clipped by 6 bases and J by 0 bases; unmatched bases: 4. Germline loops: CDR1 WNHNN, CDR2 SYGVQD (reference sequence). The CDR3 sequence is 14 residues long.

The CDR3 DNA reads as TGTGCCAGCAGCCCAAGAGGGATTGAGCGGACTGAAGCTTTCTTT. Translated: CASSPRGIERTEAFF. This rearrangement joins TRBV7-2 to TRBJ1-1; no firm D call. This CDR3 contains 15 residues. Germline values: CDR1 SGHTA, CDR2 FQGNSA. V was shortened by 5 bases and J by 5 bases, with 18 bases between the two germline ends.

This clone was detected a few times. V and J are TRBV25-1 and TRBJ1-3; D is undetermined. The V end lost 5 bases, the J end lost 3 bases, and 11 bases lay between the germline ends. CDR1 and CDR2 from the germline V gene are MGHDK and SYGVNS. The CDR3 has 14 residues. CDR3 nucleotides: TGTGCCAGCAGTAGTCTTACCAGTGGAAACACCATATATTTT. Its protein is CASSSLTSGNTIYF.

The CDR3: CASSQDPTRGLAKNIQYF. CDR3 in DNA: TGCGCCAGCAGCCAAGACCCTACAAGGGGGCTAGCCAAAAACATTCAGTACTTC. The J gene is TRBJ2-4, the V gene TRBV4-3; 7 nucleotides line up with TRBD1. V trimming: 0 bases; J trimming: 0 bases; junction bases outside the gene matches: 8. This CDR3 has 18 residues. Looked up from germline, CDR1 is LGHNA and CDR2 is YSLEER.

The chain combines TRBV2 with TRBJ2-7, with TRBD2 identical over 8 bases. CDR3 length: 16 residues. CDR1 is SNHLY and CDR2 is FYNNEI in the germline V gene. J gave up 0 bases and V 5 bases, and 9 bases lay outside the gene matches. The CDR3 DNA is TGTGCCAGCAGTCCCCTAGCGGGCAGGACCTCCTACGAGCAGTACTTC. Residues: CASSPLAGRTSYEQYF.

CDR3 residues: CASTLTGIEEKLFF. Written as DNA, the CDR3 is TGTGCCAGCACCTTGACAGGGATTGAGGAAAAACTGTTTTTT. The gene calls are TRBV6-5 and TRBJ1-4; 7 positions match TRBD1. Germline values: CDR1 MNHEY, CDR2 SVGAGI. V trimming: 7 bases; J trimming: 8 bases; junction bases outside the gene matches: 10. The CDR3 sequence is 14 residues long.

J is TRBJ1-6 and V is TRBV6-5, with TRBD1 as a possible D gene (5 bases). V lost 8 bases and J 6 bases, leaving 14 bases between the germline ends. Germline CDR1 and CDR2: MNHEY and SVGAGI. CDR3 length: 14 amino acids. The CDR3 coding sequence is TGTGCCAGCCTAAGCGGGGGGTCTAATTCACCCCTCCACTTT. As protein: CASLSGGSNSPLHF.

This clone occurred a few times. V gene TRBV7-2 combines with J gene TRBJ2-3; D might be TRBD2 (5 bases). CDR1 SGHTA and CDR2 FQGNSA come from the germline V gene. V gave up 0 bases and J gave up 0 bases, with 13 bases separating them. The CDR3 runs 17 residues. DNA for the CDR3: TGTGCCAGCAGCTTAGCCCGCGGGCGGAGAAGCACAGATACGCAGTATTTT. Translation: CASSLARGRRSTDTQYF.